This TCR beta chain was identified in a study of blood T cell repertoires in COVID-19. CDR3 size: 15 residues. Unmatched junction bases numbered 7, after V lost 6 bases and J lost 4 bases. Germline CDR1 SNHLY, CDR2 FYNNEI. TCRdb's table, derived via immunoSEQ multiplex PCR, lists solely in-frame clones and lacks some. The table records 160,000 or so clones, roughly nine tenths of them present only once. This chain uses TRBV2 with TRBJ2-7; the match to TRBD2 covers 12 bases. Sequencing used peripheral blood. The receptor's source is a man in his 60s with acute or convalescent COVID-19. The CDR3 sequence: CASSAPSGGDYEQYF. In DNA form, the CDR3 reads TGTGCCAGCAGCGCCCCTAGCGGGGGGGATTACGAGCAGTACTTC.